Sequencing of this T cell receptor beta chain was carried out in a study of blood T cells in healthy people across ages. Study observations and caveats: Age brought a roughly linear fall in TCR beta diversity measured per million T cells. Diversity of TCR beta correlated strongly with naive T cell percentage.

With respect to this clonotype: What it binds is unknown.

The use of a sample-barcoded 5' primer and a J-beta primer mix characterized a second PCR of roughly 7 to 12 cycles. TCRdb redid the calling of the 5' RACE reads with MiXCR, one entry per CDR3 protein. Found here are 600,000 or so distinct CDR3 sequences, about 45% of them singletons; the top ten hold 20% to 25%. Sequencing input: blood. The source is a man aged 80 or over in good health.

This chain's CDR3 is CSASVRVSNQPQHF. The CDR3 region has the DNA TGCAGTGCCAGCGTGCGGGTTAGCAATCAGCCCCAGCATTTT. The J gene is TRBJ1-5, the V gene TRBV20-1; D is unclear. Trimming removed 6 bases from V and 0 bases from J, with 12 bases in between. Germline CDR1 DFQATT, CDR2 SNEGSKA (reference sequence). This CDR3 is built from 14 residues.